This entry is about one T cell receptor (beta chain). The sample contains more than one DNA sequence encoding this CDR3. The data are from a study of blood T cell repertoires in COVID-19. For the study at large: Specimens from acute and convalescent COVID-19 originated in the United States, Italy and Spain.

Seattle-derived patients entered the study during active infection and were followed longitudinally. Source study methods: Estimated nucleated cell counts came from reference gene primer amplification. Produced via immunoSEQ multiplex PCR; TCRdb's table is partial and in-frame only. V and J calls and clone size are as listed in that table; D and trimming were resolved from the DNA. The table includes about 350,000 clones, about nine tenths detected once. The CDR3 has 14 amino acids. V was shortened by 1 base and J by 3 bases, with 7 bases between the two germline ends. Germline CDR1 SEHNR, CDR2 FQNEAQ (reference sequence).

This chain uses TRBV7-9 with TRBJ1-5; D ambiguous. Sequenced: peripheral blood. This TCR derives from a woman in her sixties or seventies with COVID-19, enrolled during active disease. Here the CDR3 DNA reads TGTGCCAGCAGCTTAGGCGCCTCCAATCAGCCCCAGCATTTT. This codes for CASSLGASNQPQHF.